Listed below are T cell receptor beta chains from one sample, sequenced in a study of shared clonotypes between healthy human individuals. Profiling relied on immunoSEQ multiplex PCR, and the TCRdb table lists in-frame clones only, not all of them. The data hold about 510,000 clones, with 70% to 80% observed a single time. The sequenced sample was PBMCs. The receptors stem from a woman between 40 and 50 years old in good health. Some clones in this sample may be carry-over from other donors' samples. CDR3s include the opening cysteine and the closing phenylalanine or tryptophan. The D gene is left open where the match is weak. Only some rows state a clone size, as once, few, many or a class for expanded clones.

. TRBJ1-4 TRBD1 TRBV23-1 CASRPTGQGAANEKLFF TGCGCCAGCAGACCAACGGGACAGGGGGCGGCTAATGAAAAACTGTTTTTT
. TRBJ2-7 . TRBV19 CASRTGTFSYEQYF TGTGCCAGTAGAACCGGGACTTTCTCCTACGAGCAGTACTTC
. TRBJ1-2 . TRBV28 CASREDSQYGYTF TGTGCCAGCAGAGAGGACAGCCAGTATGGCTACACCTTC
. TRBJ2-5 TRBD2 TRBV9 CASSGLAGGETQYF TGTGCCAGCAGCGGACTAGCGGGGGGTGAGACCCAGTACTTC
. TRBJ2-5 TRBD2 TRBV5-1 CASGGTSGQETQYF TGCGCCAGCGGCGGGACTAGCGGCCAAGAGACCCAGTACTTC
. TRBJ2-2 . TRBV21-1 CASSKERPSGSENTGELFF TGTGCCAGCAGCAAAGAAAGGCCTAGCGGGAGTGAGAACACCGGGGAGCTGTTTTTT
. TRBJ2-3 . TRBV7-9 CASTPSNTMGTDTQYF TGTGCCAGCACCCCTTCGAACACAATGGGCACAGATACGCAGTATTTT
. TRBJ1-1 . TRBV18 CASSPPNRELTEAFF TGTGCCAGCTCACCACCGAACAGGGAGCTGACTGAAGCTTTCTTT
. TRBJ2-7 TRBD1 TRBV28 CASRKTGGSYEQYF TGTGCCAGCAGAAAGACAGGGGGCTCCTACGAGCAGTACTTC
. TRBJ2-2 TRBD2 TRBV7-9 CASSYSGVGYTGELFF TGTGCCAGCAGCTACAGCGGGGTAGGGTACACCGGGGAGCTGTTTTTT
. TRBJ2-1 . TRBV7-8 CASSPGSGGGNEQFF TGTGCCAGCAGCCCCGGGAGCGGAGGGGGAAATGAGCAGTTCTTC
. TRBJ1-1 . TRBV11-3 CASSFGHESEAFF TGTGCCAGCAGCTTCGGACATGAGAGTGAAGCTTTCTTT
. TRBJ2-6 TRBD2 TRBV7-2 CASSLAGGSGANVLTF TGTGCCAGCAGCTTGGCGGGGGGCTCTGGGGCCAACGTCCTGACTTTC
. TRBJ1-2 TRBD1 TRBV11-2 CASSPGGQDYGYTF TGTGCCAGCAGCCCCGGCGGACAGGACTATGGCTACACCTTC
. TRBJ1-4 TRBD1 TRBV2 CASREQGDGGEKLFF TGTGCCAGCAGAGAACAGGGGGACGGCGGTGAAAAACTGTTTTTT
. TRBJ1-2 . TRBV5-1 CASSPRVSLGYTF TGCGCCAGCAGCCCTAGGGTATCCCTCGGCTACACCTTC
. TRBJ2-6 . TRBV28 CASSLVTGSGANVLTF TGTGCCAGCAGTTTGGTGACAGGTTCTGGGGCCAACGTCCTGACTTTC
once TRBJ2-2 . TRBV7-2 CASSFQGGMNTGELFF TGTGCCAGCAGCTTTCAGGGGGGAATGAACACCGGGGAGCTGTTTTTT
. TRBJ1-4 TRBD1 TRBV28 CASSRGQARGGRFF TGTGCCAGCAGTCGCGGACAGGCCCGAGGGGGGCGGTTTTTT
. TRBJ2-1 TRBD2 TRBV7-8 CASSLASGSRFF TGTGCCAGCAGCTTAGCTAGCGGGAGTCGTTTCTTC